A selection of T cell receptor beta chains follows, all from one sample in a study of spatial heterogeneity in lung cancer. TCRdb reprocessed the 5' RACE reads via MiXCR and lists one record per CDR3 protein. Among roughly 99,000 distinct CDR3 sequences, 19% were seen once, and the ten largest hold 21%. The sample consisted of PBMCs, taken at follow-up. Receptors originate from a male donor with early-stage non-small cell lung cancer. Both conserved end residues are part of each CDR3. The order of the fields is D gene, clone size, V gene, J gene, CDR3 length, CDR3 protein, CDR3 DNA. The D gene is left open where the match is weak. Expanded clones get a size class; other rows say once, few or many, or leave the size out.

d_call: TRBD2; clone_size: many; v_call: TRBV5-1; j_call: TRBJ2-7; cdr3_length: 13; cdr3_aa: CASSSTSAYEQYF; cdr3_nt: TGCGCCAGCAGCTCCACTAGCGCCTACGAGCAGTACTTC
d_call: TRBD1; clone_size: NA; v_call: TRBV14; j_call: TRBJ1-2; cdr3_length: 14; cdr3_aa: CASSQRTGVDGYTF; cdr3_nt: TGTGCCAGCAGCCAGAGGACAGGGGTAGATGGCTACACCTTC
d_call: NA; clone_size: NA; v_call: TRBV12-5; j_call: TRBJ2-3; cdr3_length: 12; cdr3_aa: CASGSPVDTQYF; cdr3_nt: TGTGCTAGTGGTTCCCCGGTTGATACGCAGTATTTT
d_call: NA; clone_size: few; v_call: TRBV12-3/TRBV12-4; j_call: TRBJ2-3; cdr3_length: 15; cdr3_aa: CASSLGQRSTDTQYF; cdr3_nt: TGTGCCAGCAGTTTAGGCCAGCGAAGCACAGATACGCAGTATTTT
d_call: TRBD1; clone_size: few; v_call: TRBV25-1; j_call: TRBJ2-1; cdr3_length: 17; cdr3_aa: CASSAQGAFSTYNEQFF; cdr3_nt: TGTGCCAGCAGTGCACAGGGGGCGTTTTCTACTTACAATGAGCAGTTCTTC
d_call: NA; clone_size: NA; v_call: TRBV10-3; j_call: TRBJ1-5; cdr3_length: 13; cdr3_aa: CAISTDSNQPQHF; cdr3_nt: TGTGCCATCAGCACAGATAGCAATCAGCCCCAGCATTTT
d_call: TRBD2; clone_size: NA; v_call: TRBV18; j_call: TRBJ2-7; cdr3_length: 15; cdr3_aa: CASSPPSSGMGEQYF; cdr3_nt: TGTGCCAGCTCACCCCCCTCTAGCGGGATGGGCGAGCAGTACTTC
d_call: NA; clone_size: few; v_call: TRBV20-1; j_call: TRBJ1-2; cdr3_length: 13; cdr3_aa: CSARSTSNYGYTF; cdr3_nt: TGCAGTGCTAGGTCTACCTCTAACTATGGCTACACCTTC
d_call: TRBD1; clone_size: few; v_call: TRBV20-1; j_call: TRBJ2-7; cdr3_length: 16; cdr3_aa: CSASLGTGGRSSEQYF; cdr3_nt: TGCAGTGCTAGCCTCGGGACAGGGGGTAGATCCAGCGAGCAGTACTTC
d_call: TRBD1; clone_size: NA; v_call: TRBV29-1; j_call: TRBJ2-3; cdr3_length: 15; cdr3_aa: CSVQTGTVNTDTQYF; cdr3_nt: TGCAGCGTACAAACCGGGACAGTAAACACAGATACGCAGTATTTT
d_call: NA; clone_size: NA; v_call: TRBV5-1; j_call: TRBJ2-3; cdr3_length: 12; cdr3_aa: CASSLGDSLRYF; cdr3_nt: TGCGCCAGCAGCTTGGGCGACTCCCTACGGTATTTT
d_call: NA; clone_size: few; v_call: TRBV12-3/TRBV12-4; j_call: TRBJ2-1; cdr3_length: 13; cdr3_aa: CASSLDDYNEQFF; cdr3_nt: TGTGCCAGCAGCTTGGATGACTACAATGAGCAGTTCTTC
d_call: NA; clone_size: many; v_call: TRBV29-1; j_call: TRBJ1-2; cdr3_length: 12; cdr3_aa: CSVEGWSYGYTF; cdr3_nt: TGCAGCGTTGAGGGGTGGAGCTATGGCTACACCTTC
d_call: NA; clone_size: NA; v_call: TRBV24-1; j_call: TRBJ2-3; cdr3_length: 16; cdr3_aa: CATSVNHRSASDTQYF; cdr3_nt: TGTGCCACCAGTGTCAATCATAGATCCGCATCAGATACGCAGTATTTT
d_call: TRBD2; clone_size: few; v_call: TRBV27; j_call: TRBJ2-6; cdr3_length: 17; cdr3_aa: CASSLLAGGFRANVLTF; cdr3_nt: TGTGCCAGCAGTTTACTAGCGGGAGGTTTTAGGGCCAACGTCCTGACTTTC
d_call: NA; clone_size: few; v_call: TRBV5-1; j_call: TRBJ1-1; cdr3_length: 14; cdr3_aa: CASSFGRGGGEAFF; cdr3_nt: TGCGCCAGCAGCTTTGGTAGGGGTGGAGGTGAAGCTTTCTTT
d_call: NA; clone_size: NA; v_call: TRBV29-1; j_call: TRBJ2-7; cdr3_length: 12; cdr3_aa: CSVVVGIYEQYF; cdr3_nt: TGCAGCGTTGTCGTAGGGATCTACGAGCAGTACTTC
d_call: TRBD2; clone_size: NA; v_call: TRBV6-1; j_call: TRBJ2-2; cdr3_length: 16; cdr3_aa: CASRVLAGGHGGELFF; cdr3_nt: TGTGCCAGCAGGGTACTAGCGGGAGGGCATGGCGGGGAGCTGTTTTTT
d_call: TRBD1; clone_size: few; v_call: TRBV7-2; j_call: TRBJ1-5; cdr3_length: 16; cdr3_aa: CASSLVAGGSNQPQHF; cdr3_nt: TGTGCCAGCAGCTTAGTAGCAGGGGGTTCCAATCAGCCCCAGCATTTT
d_call: TRBD2; clone_size: NA; v_call: TRBV7-2; j_call: TRBJ2-2; cdr3_length: 15; cdr3_aa: CASSLVAGDTGELFF; cdr3_nt: TGTGCCAGCAGCTTAGTCGCGGGAGACACCGGGGAGCTGTTTTTT
d_call: NA; clone_size: few; v_call: TRBV30; j_call: TRBJ2-5; cdr3_length: 15; cdr3_aa: CAWSVQRAFQETQYF; cdr3_nt: TGTGCCTGGAGTGTACAGCGGGCGTTTCAAGAGACCCAGTACTTC
d_call: NA; clone_size: many; v_call: TRBV19; j_call: TRBJ1-6; cdr3_length: 12; cdr3_aa: CASGTGGSPLHF; cdr3_nt: TGTGCCAGCGGGACTGGCGGTTCACCCCTCCACTTT
d_call: NA; clone_size: few; v_call: TRBV29-1; j_call: TRBJ1-3; cdr3_length: 13; cdr3_aa: CSVEEPGRNTIYF; cdr3_nt: TGCAGCGTTGAAGAGCCAGGGCGAAACACCATATATTTT
d_call: NA; clone_size: NA; v_call: TRBV20-1; j_call: TRBJ2-3; cdr3_length: 14; cdr3_aa: CSARDFGLWDTQYF; cdr3_nt: TGCAGTGCTAGAGACTTCGGCCTTTGGGATACGCAGTATTTT
d_call: NA; clone_size: many; v_call: TRBV4-1; j_call: TRBJ1-4; cdr3_length: 16; cdr3_aa: CASSQVITGTNEKLFF; cdr3_nt: TGCGCCAGCAGCCAAGTTATAACAGGGACTAATGAAAAACTGTTTTTT
d_call: NA; clone_size: NA; v_call: TRBV4-3; j_call: TRBJ1-2; cdr3_length: 15; cdr3_aa: CASSQETGHSYGYTF; cdr3_nt: TGCGCCAGCAGCCAAGAAACCGGACACAGCTATGGCTACACCTTC
d_call: NA; clone_size: many; v_call: TRBV2; j_call: TRBJ1-4; cdr3_length: 15; cdr3_aa: CASSEGETTNEKLFF; cdr3_nt: TGTGCCAGCAGTGAGGGGGAAACAACTAATGAAAAACTGTTTTTT
d_call: NA; clone_size: few; v_call: TRBV4-1; j_call: TRBJ1-4; cdr3_length: 15; cdr3_aa: CASSPGEMGFEKLFF; cdr3_nt: TGCGCCAGCAGCCCCGGGGAAATGGGGTTTGAAAAACTGTTTTTT
d_call: NA; clone_size: NA; v_call: TRBV18; j_call: TRBJ2-2; cdr3_length: 15; cdr3_aa: CASSPRSVNTGELFF; cdr3_nt: TGTGCCAGCTCACCACGGTCAGTGAACACCGGGGAGCTGTTTTTT
d_call: NA; clone_size: few; v_call: TRBV23-1; j_call: TRBJ2-3; cdr3_length: 16; cdr3_aa: CASSQSYSPGGDTQYF; cdr3_nt: TGCGCCAGCAGTCAATCATACTCGCCTGGGGGAGATACGCAGTATTTT
d_call: NA; clone_size: few; v_call: TRBV20-1; j_call: TRBJ1-2; cdr3_length: 13; cdr3_aa: CSGGGEANYGYTF; cdr3_nt: TGCAGTGGTGGAGGGGAAGCTAACTATGGCTACACCTTC